This T cell receptor (beta chain) was identified in a study of cytomegalovirus exposure and HLA in healthy donors (dated by TCRdb to the late 2010s). Concerning the study at large: An earlier analysis of several hundred of the donors reported approximately 300 Gb of sequence data and 100 million to 140 million unique TCR beta sequences from some 180 million T cells. About 280 gigabases of sequencing data and 70 million to 100 million unique TCR sequences made up an early release that covered approximately 650 HLA-typed donors. Of the roughly 410 genotyped donors, 81% were placed in the genetic ancestry cluster associated with self-reported Caucasian donors. The aim of the study was to test whether cataloging public T cell receptors could identify signatures of past pathogen exposure. The study used immunosequencing to profile the T cell repertoires of 666 subjects and linked those repertoires to cytomegalovirus serostatus. A separate validation cohort of roughly 120 different subjects was used in addition to the approximately 700-subject first cohort. To predict cytomegalovirus infection status, the study combined high-throughput TCR immunosequencing, statistical association of individual TCRs with disease status, and machine learning. To study patterns of TCR occurrence, a later analysis re-analyzed previously published TCR beta repertoires from 650 to 750 donors and added high-resolution HLA genotyping. Rather than using new phenotypic data, the later analysis identified candidate immune exposures from TCR beta sequences and from how often those sequences occurred across donors. An earlier analysis of 587 of the donors used high-throughput TCR beta sequencing to judge whether each TCR beta V gene segment behaved as functional or pseudogenic. Donor age, sex, ethnicity and CMV serostatus were compiled alongside the repertoire data. Genome-wide SNP genotypes for about 55% of the roughly 670 donors were used in a later genetic analysis, which treated that subset as a discovery cohort. Every discovery cohort repertoire had been produced on one sequencing platform. HLA typing covered class I and class II loci at four-digit resolution. The number of typed donors differed by locus: 629-630 for A, B, C, DRB1 and DQB1; approximately 520 for DQA1; fewer than 610 for DPA1; and some 430 for DPB1. Five DR-DQ haplotypes were treated as single units for association and clustering because of strong linkage in the cohort. Among about 360 genotyped donors of the cohort, an average of approximately 250,000 unique TCR beta nucleotide sequences were sequenced per donor, 15% to 20% of them non-productive. Broad study findings and their caveats: The sequencing pipeline was judged likely to have produced a cluster of highly shared sequence variants as a technical artifact. The study gave a list of around 170 TCR beta chains associated with cytomegalovirus. A later analysis reported that several top co-occurrence clusters appeared linked to parvovirus B19, influenza, CMV and Epstein-Barr virus. CMV serostatus was the only immune exposure information available for the cohort. Sequencing depth was assumed to be roughly uniform across donors in the presence/absence analyses, though that assumption may not hold. The authors suggested that the approach could potentially be generalized to other disease states and immunological phenotypes. The 87-base-pair reads could not distinguish some IMGT-functional V segments, including TRBV6-2 and TRBV6-3, so those segments were excluded. Because counts were too low, about 18 rarely observed V segments, including chromosome 9 orphons, were left out of the earlier analysis of 500 to 750 of the donors. Because some donors lacked HLA typing at each locus, the association tests relied only on the typed subset. Most CMV-associated TCR beta chains appeared to be HLA-restricted in a later analysis, and the HLA associations seemed to be driven largely by CMV exposure. V-gene and J-gene trimming of TCR beta chains was associated with a missense DCLRE1C variant in a later genetic analysis, and the association was replicated in an independent cohort. This cohort had only TCR beta chains sequenced, and the lack of alpha or paired-chain data limited which features could be detected. While some public TCRs were present in many individuals, most TCR sequences turned up only very rarely across donors. In a later analysis, HLA-associated TCR beta chains were found to be more clonally expanded and to have lower generation probabilities than equally common non-associated chains. Correlated functional status among segregating V segments might be attributable to linkage disequilibrium, but an unknown experimental factor could not be ruled out. In a later analysis, TCR association rates were found to vary across HLA loci, with the most associated TCRs seen for DRB1 alleles and the fewest for HLA-C alleles. Strong co-occurrence of HLA alleles, especially DR and DQ, made assigning TCR associations to individual alleles difficult. A further reported finding was that TCR beta sequences accurately predicted the HLA-A and HLA-B alleles for most subjects in the first cohort. A later genetic analysis reported fewer N-insertions in productive TCRs among donors in an Asian-associated ancestry cluster than the roughly 700-donor mean. Broadly in line with IMGT annotations, most TCR beta V segments showed up in productive rearrangements about 87% or about 30% of the time in an earlier analysis of approximately 600 of the donors. Specific HLA alleles were associated with 18,000 or so TCR beta sequences at a false discovery rate of 0.05 in a later analysis. A few of the identified cytomegalovirus-associated TCR beta chains were confirmed in vitro to be specific for cytomegalovirus antigens. The classifier was reported to diagnose cytomegalovirus status with high specificity and sensitivity in both the original and validation cohorts.

Libraries were made using the immunoSEQ multiplex PCR assay. A mixture of 60 forward primers for TCR Vbeta segments and 13 reverse primers for TCR Jbeta segments was used in the multiplex PCR. Amplification of the CDR3 region of rearranged TCR beta genes was performed with a multiplex PCR assay on genomic DNA. The Illumina HiSeq System was used to sequence the amplified TCR beta libraries as 87-base-pair reads. On the study's bioinformatics: Across the 670 or so repertoires, a later analysis counted 78 million or so unique TCR beta chains, approximately 10 million of which were shared by at least two donors. To remove PCR and sequencing errors, raw reads were error-corrected and collapsed into unique sequences using a nearest-neighbor algorithm that merged closely related sequences. To assign V, D and J gene segments, CDR3 sequences were aligned to IMGT reference sequences. For a sequence to be retained, a match of at least six nucleotides to both a V gene segment and a J gene segment was required. Rearrangements were called productive when the CDR3 lacked stop codons and stayed in frame with V and J; all others were non-productive. CDR3 was defined by IMGT convention, running from the second conserved V-encoded cysteine to the conserved J-encoded phenylalanine. Sequences without an unambiguous match to a single V gene segment were excluded from the earlier analysis of about 640 of the donors. An earlier analysis of fewer than 650 of the donors classified V segments as functional when productive rearrangements were above 56.7% and as segregating when the standard deviation between donors was above 5%. A statistical classification framework was developed to diagnose cytomegalovirus status using the catalog of TCR beta chain sequences. V and J gene assignment, in a later analysis, came from comparing TCR nucleotide sequences with IMGT/GENE-DB human TR gene sequences. In a later analysis, CDR3 sequences and most-parsimonious VDJ recombination scenarios were assigned using the TCRdist pipeline. In a later analysis, each TCR beta chain was defined by its CDR3 amino acid sequence together with its V-gene family, and reads without a unique V-gene family were excluded. In a later analysis, a few hundred highly shared, low-generation-probability nucleotide sequences were removed to address suspected cross-contamination and a sequencing artifact. For each public chain, a later analysis derived a clonal expansion index from normalized ranks of inferred template counts within each repertoire. In a later analysis, generation probabilities were computed with a VDJ recombination model fitted to out-of-frame rearrangements, and the resulting probabilities were checked against IGoR. A later analysis scored TCR-TCR, TCR-HLA and TCR-CMV co-occurrence with hypergeometric tests, applying a repertoire-size bias correction to TCR pairs. False discovery rates were estimated in a later analysis by permuting HLA or CMV assignments 20 times. In a later analysis, co-occurring TCRs were grouped with DBSCAN, and TCRdist sequence similarity was added when clustering was performed within HLA-allele-positive subsets. Repertoires with fewer than 30,000 or more than 120,000 public chains, plus five repertoires with anomalous nucleotide sharing, were excluded from co-occurrence clustering. TCRdb took over this immuneACCESS table, retaining in-frame rearrangements with V and J assigned. Such tables are incomplete; in checked studies, under half of the missing clones stem from an unresolved V gene, and the remainder is unexplained. The V and J calls and clone size were taken over from that table, and D and trimming were inferred from the DNA. This sample's table lists approximately 100,000 clones. The ten largest clonotypes hold around 0.59% of the sample.

Remarks on this clone: The antigen it recognizes is unknown.

CDR1 and CDR2, looked up from the germline V gene (reference sequence), are LNHDA and SQIVND. Between the V and J ends, shortened by 4 bases and 3 bases respectively, the junction contains 10 bases. From its cysteine to its phenylalanine, the CDR3 spans 14 amino acids. The entry retains the CDR3 DNA only, 42 bases that are in frame from base 1. The cohort comprised 670 or so healthy bone marrow donors. At the time of sampling, all cohort members were nominally healthy, though unrecorded immune exposures were likely present. The donor was CMV seronegative and belonged to the group of more than 300 seronegative cohort members. Each donor provided a peripheral blood sample, and peripheral blood mononuclear cells were used for TCR beta sequencing. Genomic DNA extraction from the blood cell samples was performed with the Qiagen DNeasy Blood Extraction Kit.

The sequencing input was PBMCs. This TCR derives from a man aged 50 to 60 in good health and CMV-seronegative. The rearrangement combines TRBV19 with TRBJ1-5, and TRBD1 may be the D gene, going by 5 matching bases. The sequence in DNA is TGTGCCAGTAGTACAACAGGCTACAATCAGCCCCAGCATTTT. Its protein is CASSTTGYNQPQHF.